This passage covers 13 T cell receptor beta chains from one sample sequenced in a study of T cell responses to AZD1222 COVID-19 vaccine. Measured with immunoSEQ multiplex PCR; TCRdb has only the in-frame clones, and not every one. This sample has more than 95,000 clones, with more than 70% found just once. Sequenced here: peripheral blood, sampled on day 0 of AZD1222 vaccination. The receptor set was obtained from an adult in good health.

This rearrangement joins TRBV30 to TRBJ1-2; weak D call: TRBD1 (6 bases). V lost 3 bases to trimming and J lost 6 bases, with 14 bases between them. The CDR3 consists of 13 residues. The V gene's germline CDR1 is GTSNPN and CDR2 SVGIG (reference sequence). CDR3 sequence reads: CAWRHTGRNGYTF. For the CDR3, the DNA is TGTGCCTGGAGACATACAGGGAGAAATGGCTACACCTTC.

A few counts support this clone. In nucleotides, the CDR3 is TGTGCCAGCAGCCAAGTTAATAGCGGGGGTGATACGCAGTATTTT. Translating it yields CASSQVNSGGDTQYF. The genes are TRBV3-1 (or the pseudogene TRBV3-2) and TRBJ2-3; 9 nucleotides agree with TRBD2. The germline V gene encodes CDR1 LGHDT and CDR2 YNNKEL (reference sequence). V was pared by 1 base and J by 6 bases, with 5 bases of the junction left unmatched. There are 15 residues in the CDR3.

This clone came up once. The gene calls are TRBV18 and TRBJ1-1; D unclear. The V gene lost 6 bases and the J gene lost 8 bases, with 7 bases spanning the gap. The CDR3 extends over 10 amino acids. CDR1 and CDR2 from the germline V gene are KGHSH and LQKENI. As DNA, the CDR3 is TGTGCCAGCTCGACGAAGGAAGCTTTCTTT. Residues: CASSTKEAFF.

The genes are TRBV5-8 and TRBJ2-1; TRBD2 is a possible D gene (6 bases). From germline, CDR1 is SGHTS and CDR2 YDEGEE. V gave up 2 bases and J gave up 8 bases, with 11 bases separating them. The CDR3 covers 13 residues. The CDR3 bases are TGTGCCAGCAGCTTTGCTCGGGGGTATGAGCAGTTCTTC. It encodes CASSFARGYEQFF.

The CDR3 DNA reads as TGTGCCAGCAGCACCCGCCCTCTAGGCGGCTACACCTTC. Translated: CASSTRPLGGYTF. This chain joins TRBV11-2 and TRBJ1-2; D not certain. Germline V gene sequence: CDR1 SGHAT, CDR2 FQNNGV. Trimming removed 5 bases from V and 8 bases from J, with 15 bases in between. The CDR3 runs 13 residues.

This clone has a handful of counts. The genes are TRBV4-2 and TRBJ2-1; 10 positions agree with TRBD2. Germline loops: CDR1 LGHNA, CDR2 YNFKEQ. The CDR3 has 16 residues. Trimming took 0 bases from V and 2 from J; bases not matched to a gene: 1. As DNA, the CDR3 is TGTGCCAGCAGCCAAGATGGGACTAGCGCCTACAATGAGCAGTTCTTC. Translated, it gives CASSQDGTSAYNEQFF.

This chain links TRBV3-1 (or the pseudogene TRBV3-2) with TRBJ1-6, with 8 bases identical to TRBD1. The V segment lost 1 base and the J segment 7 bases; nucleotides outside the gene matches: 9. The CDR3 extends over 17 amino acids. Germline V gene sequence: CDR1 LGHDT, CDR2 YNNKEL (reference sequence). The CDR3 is CASSQASLRTGNSPLHF. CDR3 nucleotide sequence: TGTGCCAGCAGCCAAGCCTCGTTGAGGACAGGGAATTCACCCCTCCACTTT.

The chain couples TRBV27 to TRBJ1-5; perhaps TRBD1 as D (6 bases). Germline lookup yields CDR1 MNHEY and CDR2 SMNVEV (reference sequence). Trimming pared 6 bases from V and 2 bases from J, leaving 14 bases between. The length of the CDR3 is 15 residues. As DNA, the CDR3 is TGTGCCAGCAGAATACAGGGCGGAGGCAATCAGCCCCAGCATTTT. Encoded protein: CASRIQGGGNQPQHF.

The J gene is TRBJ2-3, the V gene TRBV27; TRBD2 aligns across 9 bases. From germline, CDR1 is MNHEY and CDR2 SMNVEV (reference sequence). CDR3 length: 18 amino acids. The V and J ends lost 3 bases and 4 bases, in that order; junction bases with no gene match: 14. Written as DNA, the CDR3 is TGTGCCAGCAGTTTGTTCACTAGCGGGTTTGAGGTTGCAGATACGCAGTATTTT. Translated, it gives CASSLFTSGFEVADTQYF.

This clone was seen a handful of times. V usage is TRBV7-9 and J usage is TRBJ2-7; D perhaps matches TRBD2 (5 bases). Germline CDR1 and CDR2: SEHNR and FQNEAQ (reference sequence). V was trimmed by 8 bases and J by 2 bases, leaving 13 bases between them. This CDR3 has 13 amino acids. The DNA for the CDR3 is TGTGCCAGCGACGGCGGGTCCGCCTACGAGCAGTACTTC. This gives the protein CASDGGSAYEQYF.

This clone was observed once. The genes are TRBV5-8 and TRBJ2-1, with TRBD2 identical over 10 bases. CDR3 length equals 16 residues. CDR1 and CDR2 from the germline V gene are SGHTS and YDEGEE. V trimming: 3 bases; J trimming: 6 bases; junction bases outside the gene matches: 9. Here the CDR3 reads CASSYRSGGALNEQFF. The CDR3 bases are TGTGCCAGCAGCTACCGAAGCGGGGGGGCACTCAATGAGCAGTTCTTC.

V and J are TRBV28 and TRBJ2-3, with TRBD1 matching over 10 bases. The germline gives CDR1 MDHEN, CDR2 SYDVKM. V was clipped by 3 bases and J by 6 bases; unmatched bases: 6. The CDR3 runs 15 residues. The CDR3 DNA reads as TGTGCCAGCAGTTTTGGGACAGGGGCGACGGATACGCAGTATTTT. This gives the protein CASSFGTGATDTQYF.

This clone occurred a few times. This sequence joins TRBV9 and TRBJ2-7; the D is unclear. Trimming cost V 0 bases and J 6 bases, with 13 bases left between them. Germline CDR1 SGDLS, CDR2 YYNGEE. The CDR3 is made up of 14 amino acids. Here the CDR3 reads CASSVAAVLGEQYF. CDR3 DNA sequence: TGTGCCAGCAGCGTAGCCGCGGTCCTGGGCGAGCAGTACTTC.